Reported below is one TCR beta chain. It has no known antigen specificity. No base quality information exists; no much larger clone differs at one position. Genomic DNA was isolated from the sorted cells so that the TCRbeta CDR3 region could be sequenced. The immunoSEQ Assay was used to sequence the TCRbeta CDR3 regions. TCRdb stores this immuneACCESS table with in-frame sequences only. Part of the clones is absent; in the studies checked, under half of the shortfall reflects unresolved V genes, and no reason is known for the rest. In all, the sample holds roughly 51,000 clones, and approximately 90% of those were seen once. Together, the top ten hold over 1.1% of the sample. The data belong to a study of OX40 agonist ivuxolimab in advanced cancers. Study-level background: Ivuxolimab, which targeted the costimulatory receptor OX40 (CD134), was an agonistic, fully human IgG2 monoclonal antibody. The dose-escalation cohort was almost 85% male with a mean age of about 54 years, ranging from about 23 to 85. Prior anti-PD-1, anti-PD-L1 or anti-CTLA-4 therapy was permitted, and 35% to 40% of dose-escalation patients had received checkpoint inhibitors. Peripheral TCRbeta sequencing aimed to test whether ivuxolimab altered TCR sequence diversity and caused clonal T-cell expansion. Intravenous ivuxolimab was administered to patients every 2 weeks at six dose levels: 0.01, 0.1, 0.3, 1.5, 3 and 10 mg/kg. The monotherapy dose-escalation portion (N ≈ 50 patients) of the phase I ivuxolimab trial is reported in the paper. Three dose-escalation patients achieved partial responses, one with hepatocellular carcinoma and two with cutaneous melanoma. Of the 50 to 55 dose-escalation patients, hepatocellular carcinoma was present in about 20, melanoma in approximately 15, renal cell carcinoma in 9 and head and neck cancer in 9. What the work shows at the level of the full study, not this receptor alone: In partial responders in the 0.1-3.0 mg/kg groups, normalized peripheral clonal expansion was found to be among the lowest, especially among CD8+ T cells. After ivuxolimab, CD8+ T cells had more expanded clones than CD4+ T cells on average. Low levels of normalized T-cell clonal expansion were also shown by some nonresponding patients. At doses of 0.1 to 3.0 mg/kg, clonal expansion of both CD4+ and CD8+ blood T cells was observed from baseline to week 6. The antigen specificity of the clonally expanded peripheral T cells was not determined.

Patients with autoimmune disease history or receiving systemic immunosuppression were excluded from the trial. Peripheral blood for TCR sequencing was collected from all dose cohorts at baseline, on cycle 4 day 1, and on cycle 7 day 1. Samples were obtained from an open-label, multicenter, first-in-human phase I dose-escalation trial of ivuxolimab. Adults with locally advanced or metastatic head and neck squamous cell, hepatocellular, melanoma or renal cell carcinoma were enrolled in the trial. Before TCR sequencing, CD4+ T cells and CD8+ T cells were sorted from peripheral blood as separate populations. This receptor was identified in an adult with an advanced solid tumor such as melanoma, head and neck, liver or kidney cancer. Specimen: CD4+ or CD8+ T cells sorted from blood, collected in a trial of the OX40 agonist ivuxolimab.

CDR3 loop: CASSPNPTETQYF. The DNA sequence is TGTGCCAGCAGTCCTAACCCAACGGAGACCCAGTACTTC. Rearrangement joined TRBV2 to TRBJ2-5, with the D segment identity uncertain. The CDR3, from cysteine to phenylalanine, totals 13 residues. The DNA shown is the 39-base CDR3, in frame from base 1. The germline V gene encodes CDR1 SNHLY and CDR2 FYNNEI. Trimming costs V 5 bases and J 5 bases, and their ends lie 12 bases apart.